Described below is a single T cell receptor beta chain sequence and its context. Sequencing used immunoSEQ multiplex PCR; TCRdb keeps in-frame clones, though not all of them. This table has 40,000 to 50,000 clones, under 90% appearing once. This entry is derived from a study of OX40 agonist ivuxolimab in advanced cancers. Germline V lookup: CDR1 SGHAT, CDR2 FQNNGV. This CDR3 is built from 11 residues. V lost 5 bases to trimming and J lost 8 bases, with 7 bases between them. This sample comprised CD4+ or CD8+ T cells sorted from blood, obtained in a trial of the OX40 agonist ivuxolimab. V is TRBV11-2 and J is TRBJ2-1; no clear D gene. The receptor was isolated from an adult with an advanced solid tumor such as melanoma, head and neck, liver or kidney cancer. DNA of the CDR3: TGTGCCAGCAGCCGCTTTGATGAGCAGTTCTTC. The encoded protein is CASSRFDEQFF.